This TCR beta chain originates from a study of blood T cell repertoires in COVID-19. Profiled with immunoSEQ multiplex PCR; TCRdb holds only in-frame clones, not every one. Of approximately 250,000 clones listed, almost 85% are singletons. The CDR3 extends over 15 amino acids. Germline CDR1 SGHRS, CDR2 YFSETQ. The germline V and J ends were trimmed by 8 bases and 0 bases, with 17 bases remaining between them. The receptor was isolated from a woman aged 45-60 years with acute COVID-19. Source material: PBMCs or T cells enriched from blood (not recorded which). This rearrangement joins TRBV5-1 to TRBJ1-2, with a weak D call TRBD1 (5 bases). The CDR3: CARCQGGTPNYGYTF. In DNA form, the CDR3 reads TGCGCCAGATGTCAGGGAGGGACCCCTAACTATGGCTACACCTTC.